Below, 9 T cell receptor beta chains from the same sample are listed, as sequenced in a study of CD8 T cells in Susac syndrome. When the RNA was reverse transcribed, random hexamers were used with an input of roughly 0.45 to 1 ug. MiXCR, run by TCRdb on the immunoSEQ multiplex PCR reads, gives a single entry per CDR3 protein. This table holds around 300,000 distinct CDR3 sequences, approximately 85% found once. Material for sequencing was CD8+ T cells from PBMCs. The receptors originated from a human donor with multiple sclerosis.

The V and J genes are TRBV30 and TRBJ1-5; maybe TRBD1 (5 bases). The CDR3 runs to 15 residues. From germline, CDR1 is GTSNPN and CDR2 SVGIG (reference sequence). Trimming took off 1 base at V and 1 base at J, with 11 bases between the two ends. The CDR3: CAWSEGRISNQPQHF. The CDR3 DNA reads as TGTGCCTGGAGTGAGGGGCGGATCAGCAATCAGCCCCAGCATTTT.

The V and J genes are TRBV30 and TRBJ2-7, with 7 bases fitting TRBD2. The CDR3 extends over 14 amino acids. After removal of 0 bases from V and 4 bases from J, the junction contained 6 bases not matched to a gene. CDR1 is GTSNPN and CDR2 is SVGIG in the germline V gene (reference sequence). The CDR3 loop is CAWSVGGSLYEQYF. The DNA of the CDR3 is TGTGCCTGGAGTGTGGGCGGGAGTCTATACGAGCAGTACTTC.

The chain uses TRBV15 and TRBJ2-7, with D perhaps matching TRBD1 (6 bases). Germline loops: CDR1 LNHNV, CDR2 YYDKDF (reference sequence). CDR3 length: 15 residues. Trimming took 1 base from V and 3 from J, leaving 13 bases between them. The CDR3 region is CATSRGWDTFYEQYF. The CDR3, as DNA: TGTGCCACCAGCAGAGGATGGGACACCTTCTACGAGCAGTACTTC. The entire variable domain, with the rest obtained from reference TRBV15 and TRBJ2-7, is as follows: DAMVIQNPRYQVTQFGKPVTLSCSQTLNHNVMYWYQQKSSQAPKLLFHYYDKDFNNEADTPDNFQSRRPNTSFCFLDIRSPGLGDTAMYLCATSRGWDTFYEQYFGPGTRLTVT.

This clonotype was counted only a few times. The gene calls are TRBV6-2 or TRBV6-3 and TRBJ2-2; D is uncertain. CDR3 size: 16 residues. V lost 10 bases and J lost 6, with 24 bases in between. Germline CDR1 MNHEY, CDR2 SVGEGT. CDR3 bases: TGTGCCACGCTCCCAGTACCCCAGACGTACCCCGGGGAGCTGTTTTTT. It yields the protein CATLPVPQTYPGELFF.

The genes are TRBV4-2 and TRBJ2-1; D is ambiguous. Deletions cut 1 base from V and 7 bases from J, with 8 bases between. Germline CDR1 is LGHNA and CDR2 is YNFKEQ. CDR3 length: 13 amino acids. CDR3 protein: CASSQGDENEQFF. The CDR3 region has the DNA TGTGCCAGCAGCCAAGGGGATGAGAATGAGCAGTTCTTC.

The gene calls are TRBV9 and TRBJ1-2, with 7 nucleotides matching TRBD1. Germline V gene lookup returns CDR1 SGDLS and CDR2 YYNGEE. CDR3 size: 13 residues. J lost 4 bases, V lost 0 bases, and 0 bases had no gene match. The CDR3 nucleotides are TGTGCCAGCAGCGTAGCAGGGGGCTATGGCTACACCTTC. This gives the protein CASSVAGGYGYTF.

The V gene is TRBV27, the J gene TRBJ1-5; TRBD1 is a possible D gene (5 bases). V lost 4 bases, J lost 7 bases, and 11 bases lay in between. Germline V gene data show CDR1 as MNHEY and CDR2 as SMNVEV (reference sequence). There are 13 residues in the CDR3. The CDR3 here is CASSWGEEQPQHF. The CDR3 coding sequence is TGTGCCAGCAGTTGGGGCGAGGAGCAGCCCCAGCATTTT.

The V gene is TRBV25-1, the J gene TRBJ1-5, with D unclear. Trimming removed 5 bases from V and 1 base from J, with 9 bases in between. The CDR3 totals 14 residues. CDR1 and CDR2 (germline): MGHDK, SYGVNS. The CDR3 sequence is CASSPLGSNQPQHF. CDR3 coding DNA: TGTGCCAGCAGTCCCCTGGGGAGCAATCAGCCCCAGCATTTT.

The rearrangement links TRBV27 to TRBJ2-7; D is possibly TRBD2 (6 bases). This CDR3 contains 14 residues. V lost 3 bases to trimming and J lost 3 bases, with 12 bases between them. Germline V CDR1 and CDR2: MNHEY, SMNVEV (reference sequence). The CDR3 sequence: CASSFSGSGYEQYF. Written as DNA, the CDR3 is TGTGCCAGCAGTTTCTCCGGGAGTGGCTACGAGCAGTACTTC.